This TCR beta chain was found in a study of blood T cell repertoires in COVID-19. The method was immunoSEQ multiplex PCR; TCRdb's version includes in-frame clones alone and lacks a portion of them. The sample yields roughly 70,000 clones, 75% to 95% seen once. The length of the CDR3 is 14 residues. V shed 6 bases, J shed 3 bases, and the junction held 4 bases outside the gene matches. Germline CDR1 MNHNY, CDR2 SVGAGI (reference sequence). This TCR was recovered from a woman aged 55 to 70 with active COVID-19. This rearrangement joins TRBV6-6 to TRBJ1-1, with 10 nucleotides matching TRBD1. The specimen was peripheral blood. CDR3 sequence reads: CASRKGTGDTEAFF. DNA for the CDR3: TGTGCCAGCAGAAAGGGGACAGGGGACACTGAAGCTTTCTTT.